A selection of T cell receptor beta chains follows, all from one sample in a study of T cell responses to AZD1222 COVID-19 vaccine. Generated by immunoSEQ multiplex PCR, the TCRdb table keeps only in-frame clones and is missing some. The data hold 150,000 or so clones, with over 80% observed a single time. Sequencing was performed on peripheral blood, taken on day 0 of AZD1222 vaccination. These receptors came from an adult in good health. Each CDR3 is given with its conserved first and last residue. D genes are given only for firm matches. Expanded clones are given a class, and other clones once, few, many or no size at all.

TRBJ1-1	16	-	-	TRBV7-8	CASSLRLRTPNTEAFF	TGTGCCAGCAGCTTAAGGCTGCGGACCCCGAACACTGAAGCTTTCTTT
TRBJ1-1	13	TRBD1	-	TRBV29-1	CSVLGQKFSEAFF	TGCAGCGTCTTGGGACAGAAATTTTCGGAAGCTTTCTTT
TRBJ2-7	16	TRBD1	-	TRBV7-9	CASSLSWDRGAYEQYF	TGTGCCAGCAGCTTATCTTGGGACAGGGGAGCCTACGAGCAGTACTTC
TRBJ1-5	16	TRBD1	once	TRBV6-5	CASSYSSAGGGQPQHF	TGTGCCAGCAGTTACTCTTCGGCAGGGGGCGGTCAGCCCCAGCATTTT
TRBJ1-5	14	-	-	TRBV7-2	CASSPRAINQPQHF	TGTGCCAGCAGCCCCCGGGCCATAAATCAGCCCCAGCATTTT
TRBJ2-7	14	TRBD2	once	TRBV7-2	CASTKGLGRYEQYF	TGTGCCAGCACCAAAGGACTAGGTCGTTACGAGCAGTACTTC
TRBJ1-2	13	-	-	TRBV30	CAWSVREGAGVTF	TGTGCCTGGAGTGTACGAGAAGGAGCTGGAGTAACCTTC
TRBJ2-7	13	-	-	TRBV19	CASSAGYAYEQYF	TGTGCCAGTAGCGCGGGATATGCCTACGAGCAGTACTTC
TRBJ2-2	13	-	-	TRBV9	CASSRHRDGELFF	TGTGCCAGCAGCCGCCACAGGGACGGGGAGCTGTTTTTT
TRBJ1-2	15	-	-	TRBV28	CASSPPQQAGEGYTF	TGTGCCAGCAGTCCCCCTCAACAGGCGGGGGAGGGCTACACCTTC
TRBJ2-7	14	TRBD1	-	TRBV27	CASSPTGGSYEQYF	TGTGCCAGCAGCCCGACAGGGGGAAGCTACGAGCAGTACTTC
TRBJ1-4	14	TRBD1	-	TRBV5-5	CASSGTGENEKLFF	TGTGCCAGCAGCGGGACAGGGGAGAATGAAAAACTGTTTTTT
TRBJ1-5	15	TRBD1	-	TRBV25-1	CASSAGQGPGGPQHF	TGTGCCAGCAGTGCGGGACAGGGGCCTGGCGGGCCCCAGCATTTT
TRBJ2-5	12	-	-	TRBV28	CASSSLSETQYF	TGTGCCAGCAGTTCTCTTTCTGAGACCCAGTACTTC
TRBJ2-2	13	-	-	TRBV12-3/TRBV12-4	CASSFILGGELFF	TGTGCCAGCAGTTTCATCCTCGGCGGGGAGCTGTTTTTT
TRBJ1-1	14	-	-	TRBV18	CASSPLPGNTEAFF	TGTGCCAGCTCACCACTACCGGGGAACACTGAAGCTTTCTTT
TRBJ2-3	15	-	-	TRBV9	CASSVVGAGADTQYF	TGTGCCAGCAGCGTAGTCGGAGCCGGGGCAGATACGCAGTATTTT
TRBJ1-4	17	-	-	TRBV14	CASSQEYFDSNNEKLFF	TGTGCCAGCAGCCAGGAGTACTTCGACAGCAATAATGAAAAACTGTTTTTT
TRBJ1-6	16	-	once	TRBV25-1	CASSRSRTPRDSPLHF	TGTGCCAGCAGTAGAAGCCGTACTCCTAGGGATTCACCCCTCCACTTT